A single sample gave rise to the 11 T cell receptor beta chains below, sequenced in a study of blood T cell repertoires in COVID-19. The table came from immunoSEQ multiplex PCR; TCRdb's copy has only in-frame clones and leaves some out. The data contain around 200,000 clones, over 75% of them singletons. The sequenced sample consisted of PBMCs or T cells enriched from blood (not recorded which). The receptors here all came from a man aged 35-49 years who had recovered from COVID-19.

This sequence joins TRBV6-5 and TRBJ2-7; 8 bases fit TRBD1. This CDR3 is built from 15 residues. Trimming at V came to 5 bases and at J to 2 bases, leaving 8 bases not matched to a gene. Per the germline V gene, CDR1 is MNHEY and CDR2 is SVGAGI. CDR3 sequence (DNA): TGTGCCAGCAGTCTCCAAGACAGGGGACCCTACGAGCAGTACTTC. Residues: CASSLQDRGPYEQYF.

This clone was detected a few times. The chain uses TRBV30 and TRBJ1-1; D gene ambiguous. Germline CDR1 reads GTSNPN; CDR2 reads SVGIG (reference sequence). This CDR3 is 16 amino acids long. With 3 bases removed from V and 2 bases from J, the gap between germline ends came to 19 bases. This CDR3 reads CAWRAMRRNYNTEAFF. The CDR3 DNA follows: TGTGCCTGGAGAGCAATGAGGAGAAACTATAACACTGAAGCTTTCTTT. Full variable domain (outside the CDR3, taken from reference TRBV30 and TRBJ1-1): SQTIHQWPATLVQPVGSPLSLECTVEGTSNPNLYWYRQAAGRGLQLLFYSVGIGQISSEVPQNLSASRPQDRQFILSSKKLLLSDSGFYLCAWRAMRRNYNTEAFFGQGTRLTVV.

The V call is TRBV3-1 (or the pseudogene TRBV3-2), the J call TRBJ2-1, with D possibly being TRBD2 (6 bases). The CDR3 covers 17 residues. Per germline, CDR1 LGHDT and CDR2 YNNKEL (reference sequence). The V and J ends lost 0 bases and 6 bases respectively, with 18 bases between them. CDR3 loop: CASSQDQPLAGLNEQFF. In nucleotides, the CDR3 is TGTGCCAGCAGCCAAGATCAGCCACTAGCAGGGCTCAATGAGCAGTTCTTC.

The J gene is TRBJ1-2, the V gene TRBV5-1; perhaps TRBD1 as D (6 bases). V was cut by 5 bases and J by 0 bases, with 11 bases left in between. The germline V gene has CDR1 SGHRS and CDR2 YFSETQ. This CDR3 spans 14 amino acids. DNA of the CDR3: TGCGCCAGCAGAACGGACAGTTCTAACTATGGCTACACCTTC. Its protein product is CASRTDSSNYGYTF.

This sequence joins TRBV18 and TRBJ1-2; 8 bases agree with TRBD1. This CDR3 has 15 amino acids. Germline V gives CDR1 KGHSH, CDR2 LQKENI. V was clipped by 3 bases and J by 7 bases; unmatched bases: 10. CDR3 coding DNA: TGTGCCAGCTCACCCGAGGACAGGGTTTTGGGTGGCTACACCTTC. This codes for CASSPEDRVLGGYTF.

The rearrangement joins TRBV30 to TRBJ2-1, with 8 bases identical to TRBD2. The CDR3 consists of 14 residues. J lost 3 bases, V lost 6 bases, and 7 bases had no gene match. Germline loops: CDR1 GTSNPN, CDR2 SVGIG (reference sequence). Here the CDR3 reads CACGSGSGYNEQFF. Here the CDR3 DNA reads TGTGCCTGTGGGAGCGGGAGTGGCTACAATGAGCAGTTCTTC. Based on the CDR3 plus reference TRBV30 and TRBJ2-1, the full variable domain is SQTIHQWPATLVQPVGSPLSLECTVEGTSNPNLYWYRQAAGRGLQLLFYSVGIGQISSEVPQNLSASRPQDRQFILSSKKLLLSDSGFYLCACGSGSGYNEQFFGPGTRLTVL.

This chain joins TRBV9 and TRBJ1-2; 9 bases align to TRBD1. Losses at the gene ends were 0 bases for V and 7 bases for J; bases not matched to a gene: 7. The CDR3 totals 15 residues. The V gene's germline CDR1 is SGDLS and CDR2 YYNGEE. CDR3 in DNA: TGTGCCAGCAGCGTAGGGCTGGGACAGGGTAGTGGCTACACCTTC. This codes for CASSVGLGQGSGYTF.

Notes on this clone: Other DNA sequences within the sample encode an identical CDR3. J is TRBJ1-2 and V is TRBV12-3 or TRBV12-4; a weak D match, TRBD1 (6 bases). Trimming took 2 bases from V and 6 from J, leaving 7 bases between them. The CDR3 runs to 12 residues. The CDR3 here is CASSLQGNGYTF. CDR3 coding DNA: TGTGCCAGCAGTTTACAGGGGAATGGCTACACCTTC.

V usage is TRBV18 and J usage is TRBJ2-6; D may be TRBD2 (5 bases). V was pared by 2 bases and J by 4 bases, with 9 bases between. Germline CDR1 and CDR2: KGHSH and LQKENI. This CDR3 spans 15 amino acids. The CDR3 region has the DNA TGTGCCAGCTCACCAGCTCCGGGGGGGGCCAACGTCCTGACTTTC. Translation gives CASSPAPGGANVLTF.

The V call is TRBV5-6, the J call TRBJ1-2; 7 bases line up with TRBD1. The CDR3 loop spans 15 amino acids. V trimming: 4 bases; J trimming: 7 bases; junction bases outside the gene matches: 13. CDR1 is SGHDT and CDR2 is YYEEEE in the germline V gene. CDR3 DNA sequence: TGTGCCAGCAGCCGCGGAGAGACAGGGTTGATTGGCTACACCTTC. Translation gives CASSRGETGLIGYTF.

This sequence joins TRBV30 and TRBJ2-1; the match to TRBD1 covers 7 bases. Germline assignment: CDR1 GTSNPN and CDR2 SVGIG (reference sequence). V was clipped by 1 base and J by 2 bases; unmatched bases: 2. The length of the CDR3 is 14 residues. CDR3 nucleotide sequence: TGTGCCTGGAGTGGTGGGACAGCCTACAATGAGCAGTTCTTC. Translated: CAWSGGTAYNEQFF.